The 27 T cell receptor beta chains below were found in one sample sequenced in a study of blood T cell repertoires in COVID-19. The assay was immunoSEQ multiplex PCR, and TCRdb's table has in-frame clones only and misses some. The table includes some 44,000 clones, 70% to 90% detected once. The source material was peripheral blood. Receptors originate from a human donor in a cohort sampled during active COVID-19.

The sample holds one count of this clone. DNA of the CDR3: TGTGCCTGGAGTGCCCGGTCCGGGGAGCTGTTTTTT. It encodes CAWSARSGELFF. The chain has TRBV30 and TRBJ2-2; D gene uncertain. V dropped 1 base and J dropped 6 bases, with 6 bases sitting between them. Germline CDR1 is GTSNPN and CDR2 is SVGIG (reference sequence). This CDR3 spans 12 amino acids.

In its sample, this clone was seen a few times. The chain is built from TRBV30 and TRBJ1-6; D is ambiguous. Per germline, CDR1 GTSNPN and CDR2 SVGIG (reference sequence). This CDR3 is 15 amino acids long. Between the trimmed V and J ends, which lost 0 bases and 0 bases, there was a span of 6 bases. Written as DNA, the CDR3 is TGTGCCTGGAGTGTTGAGAGCTCCTATAATTCACCCCTCCACTTT. Its protein product is CAWSVESSYNSPLHF.

The genes are TRBV4-1 and TRBJ2-1; weak D call: TRBD2 (7 bases). Germline values: CDR1 MGHRA, CDR2 YSYEKL. This CDR3 is built from 16 residues. Trimming took 4 bases from V and 9 from J, leaving 22 bases between them. CDR3 protein: CASSLRWEGGKIEQFF. CDR3 DNA sequence: TGCGCCAGCAGCCTTCGATGGGAGGGGGGCAAGATTGAGCAGTTCTTC.

This clone was counted a few times. The chain has TRBV2 and TRBJ1-4; 10 bases fit TRBD1. Germline loops: CDR1 SNHLY, CDR2 FYNNEI. With V trimmed by 5 bases and J by 6 bases, 3 bases remained unmatched. The CDR3 runs to 14 residues. The CDR3 reads CASSMGQGYEKLFF. In nucleotides, the CDR3 is TGTGCCAGCAGTATGGGACAGGGGTATGAAAAACTGTTTTTT. Filled out from reference TRBV2 and TRBJ1-4, the complete variable domain reads EPEVTQTPSHQVTQMGQEVILRCVPISNHLYFYWYRQILGQKVEFLVSFYNNEISEKSEIFDDQFSVERPDGSNFTLKIRSTKLEDSAMYFCASSMGQGYEKLFFGSGTQLSVL.

This clone turned up a few times. The chain has TRBV6-1 and TRBJ1-5; D not resolved. V lost 0 bases and J 4 bases, leaving 10 bases between the germline ends. The CDR3 extends over 15 amino acids. Germline assignment: CDR1 MNHNS and CDR2 SASEGT. CDR3 residues: CASSEARSTNQPQHF. For the CDR3, the DNA is TGTGCCAGCAGTGAAGCGAGGTCTACTAATCAGCCCCAGCATTTT.

The chain has TRBV7-3 and TRBJ2-2; 8 bases are a match to TRBD1. The CDR3 is 17 amino acids. Trimming at V came to 5 bases and at J to 1 base, leaving 9 bases not matched to a gene. CDR1 is SGHTA, CDR2 FQGTGA, per germline. CDR3 loop: CASSPLAGTGNTGELFF. The CDR3, as DNA: TGTGCCAGCAGCCCGCTGGCCGGGACAGGGAACACCGGGGAGCTGTTTTTT.

V gene TRBV11-3 combines with J gene TRBJ1-1, with D uncertain. CDR1 and CDR2 from the germline V gene are SGHNT and YENEEA. The CDR3 loop spans 14 amino acids. V lost 3 bases, J lost 0 bases, and 8 bases lay in between. Here the CDR3 DNA reads TGTGCCAGCAGCTTCAACACCCTGAACACTGAAGCTTTCTTT. This sequence encodes CASSFNTLNTEAFF. Variable domain in full (rest from reference TRBV11-3 and TRBJ1-1): EAGVVQSPRYKIIEKKQPVAFWCNPISGHNTLYWYLQNLGQGPELLIRYENEEAVDDSQLPKDRFSAERLKGVDSTLKIQPAELGDSAVYLCASSFNTLNTEAFFGQGTRLTVV.

V and J are TRBV5-4 and TRBJ1-5; possibly TRBD1 for D (6 bases). V was cut by 4 bases and J by 4 bases, with 9 bases left in between. The CDR3 is made up of 13 amino acids. CDR1 is SGHNT, CDR2 YYREEE, per germline (reference sequence). In nucleotides, the CDR3 is TGTGCCAGCAGCATTCAGGGGAATCAGCCCCAGCATTTT. Amino acid sequence: CASSIQGNQPQHF.

CDR3 in amino acids: CASSSGGLQETQYF. CDR3 nucleotide sequence: TGTGCCAGCAGTTCGGGGGGCCTTCAAGAGACCCAGTACTTC. The genes are TRBV6-2 or TRBV6-3 and TRBJ2-5; tentative D call: TRBD2 (7 bases). The V end was cut by 4 bases, the J end by 2 bases, with 11 bases between. CDR1 and CDR2 from the germline V gene are MNHEY and SVGEGT. The CDR3 is made up of 14 amino acids.

This sequence joins TRBV3-1 (or the pseudogene TRBV3-2) and TRBJ2-4; no reliable D call. Germline CDR1 reads LGHDT; CDR2 reads YNNKEL (reference sequence). This CDR3 is 14 amino acids long. Trimming took 0 bases from V and 6 from J, leaving 9 bases between them. The CDR3 DNA follows: TGTGCCAGCAGCCAAGATAGCCGCCCAAACATTCAGTACTTC. Its protein is CASSQDSRPNIQYF.

The chain joins TRBV7-2 to TRBJ2-1, with unresolved D. Trimming pared 3 bases from V and 2 bases from J, leaving 11 bases between. Germline CDR1 reads SGHTA; CDR2 reads FQGNSA. The CDR3 covers 15 residues. CDR3 sequence: CASSLAGSAYNEQFF. In nucleotides, the CDR3 is TGTGCCAGCAGCTTGGCCGGGTCGGCCTACAATGAGCAGTTCTTC.

This clone was found a few times. The chain recombines TRBV2 with TRBJ1-1, with a tentative D call TRBD1 (5 bases). CDR1 is SNHLY and CDR2 is FYNNEI in the germline V gene. CDR3 length: 12 residues. The ends were cut back, 7 bases at V and 6 bases at J, with 12 bases in the middle. The CDR3 is CASILQVPEAFF. CDR3 bases: TGTGCCAGCATTCTACAGGTGCCTGAAGCTTTCTTT.

In its sample, this clone was seen a few times. This rearrangement joins TRBV7-9 to TRBJ1-1, with D possibly matching TRBD1 (6 bases). The CDR3 length is 14 residues. CDR1 and CDR2 (germline): SEHNR, FQNEAQ (reference sequence). V lost 5 bases to trimming and J lost 2 bases, with 12 bases between them. CDR3 sequence reads: CASSPPGVNTEAFF. CDR3 DNA: TGTGCCAGCAGCCCCCCAGGGGTAAACACTGAAGCTTTCTTT.

The chain carries TRBV27 and TRBJ2-1; the D gene is possibly TRBD2 (7 bases). CDR1 and CDR2 (germline): MNHEY, SMNVEV (reference sequence). V shed 4 bases and J shed 5 bases, with 15 bases lying between them. The CDR3 has 15 amino acids. The DNA of the CDR3 is TGTGCCAGCAGTTCCTTGGGGGGGCAGAACAATGAGCAGTTCTTC. This codes for CASSSLGGQNNEQFF.

The chain combines TRBV7-2 with TRBJ2-2; D is unclear. This CDR3 region has 15 residues. Trimming took off 1 base at V and 1 base at J, with 7 bases between the two ends. Per germline, CDR1 SGHTA and CDR2 FQGNSA. CDR3 sequence: CASSLGSGNTGELFF. The CDR3 DNA is TGTGCCAGCAGCTTAGGTTCCGGGAACACCGGGGAGCTGTTTTTT.

This clone is a singleton in its sample. This chain links TRBV15 with TRBJ1-2, with 7 bases that match TRBD1. The CDR3 contains 15 residues. Per germline, CDR1 LNHNV and CDR2 YYDKDF (reference sequence). V lost 2 bases, J lost 6 bases, and 9 bases stayed unmatched. The CDR3 reads CATSRRTGVSDGYTF. CDR3 coding DNA: TGTGCCACCAGCAGAAGAACAGGGGTGTCTGATGGCTACACCTTC. The complete variable domain, with remaining parts taken from reference TRBV15 and TRBJ1-2, reads DAMVIQNPRYQVTQFGKPVTLSCSQTLNHNVMYWYQQKSSQAPKLLFHYYDKDFNNEADTPDNFQSRRPNTSFCFLDIRSPGLGDTAMYLCATSRRTGVSDGYTFGSGTRLTVV.

The V call is TRBV30, the J call TRBJ1-1; possible D gene TRBD1, 6 bases. V dropped 0 bases and J dropped 3 bases, with 14 bases sitting between them. The germline V gene has CDR1 GTSNPN and CDR2 SVGIG (reference sequence). The CDR3 has 15 residues. The CDR3 loop is CAWSVRAGADTEAFF. The CDR3 DNA reads TGTGCCTGGAGTGTACGGGCAGGGGCGGACACTGAAGCTTTCTTT.

This rearrangement joins TRBV5-1 to TRBJ2-3, with 9 nucleotides matching TRBD1. Per the germline V gene, CDR1 is SGHRS and CDR2 is YFSETQ. The CDR3 spans 14 residues. With 4 bases clipped from V and 6 bases from J, the junction kept 6 bases outside the gene matches. CDR3 sequence (DNA): TGCGCCAGCAGCAGCACAGGGGGCGGGGATACGCAGTATTTT. Translated, it gives CASSSTGGGDTQYF. Drawing the rest from reference TRBV5-1 and TRBJ2-3, the complete variable domain is KAGVTQTPRYLIKTRGQQVTLSCSPISGHRSVSWYQQTPGQGLQFLFEYFSETQRNKGNFPGRFSGRQFSNSRSEMNVSTLELGDSALYLCASSSTGGGDTQYFGPGTRLTVL.

V and J are TRBV6-5 and TRBJ1-6, with D possibly being TRBD1 (5 bases). The CDR3 is 14 amino acids. V gave up 5 bases and J gave up 7 bases, with 12 bases separating them. Germline V lookup: CDR1 MNHEY, CDR2 SVGAGI. CDR3 residues: CASSRGSRNSPLHF. The CDR3 nucleotides are TGTGCCAGCAGTCGGGGGAGCAGAAATTCACCCCTCCACTTT.

The CDR3 spells CASRDWDSSEAFF. The CDR3 coding sequence is TGTGCCAGCAGGGATTGGGACAGTTCTGAAGCTTTCTTT. The chain employs TRBV2 and TRBJ1-1; 7 positions match TRBD1. CDR3 size: 13 residues. Per germline, CDR1 SNHLY and CDR2 FYNNEI. Unmatched junction bases numbered 7, after V lost 6 bases and J lost 6 bases.

The chain has TRBV5-1 and TRBJ2-2, with TRBD2 as a possible D gene (5 bases). From germline, CDR1 is SGHRS and CDR2 YFSETQ. V shed 0 bases and J shed 1 base, with 13 bases lying between them. The CDR3 is 17 residues long. CDR3 sequence (DNA): TGCGCCAGCAGCTTGGCTCTCTCCCGGGGGAACACCGGGGAGCTGTTTTTT. It encodes CASSLALSRGNTGELFF. Full variable domain (outside the CDR3, taken from reference TRBV5-1 and TRBJ2-2): KAGVTQTPRYLIKTRGQQVTLSCSPISGHRSVSWYQQTPGQGLQFLFEYFSETQRNKGNFPGRFSGRQFSNSRSEMNVSTLELGDSALYLCASSLALSRGNTGELFFGEGSRLTVL.

This clone was recorded only once. The J gene is TRBJ1-1, the V gene TRBV29-1; 10 nucleotides match TRBD1. Trimming removed 4 bases from V and 1 base from J; junction bases left unmatched: 3. CDR1 SQVTM and CDR2 ANQGSEA come from the germline V gene. The CDR3 totals 14 residues. CDR3 amino acids: CSVGRTGGNTEAFF. The CDR3 DNA reads as TGCAGCGTTGGGAGGACAGGGGGGAACACTGAAGCTTTCTTT.

This chain uses TRBV4-1 with TRBJ1-3; D ambiguous. V gave up 3 bases and J gave up 1 base, with 7 bases separating them. CDR3 size: 14 residues. Germline V gives CDR1 MGHRA, CDR2 YSYEKL. The CDR3 bases are TGCGCCAGCAGCCAGGCAATGTCTGGAAACACCATATATTTT. As protein: CASSQAMSGNTIYF.

CDR3 nucleotide sequence: TGTGCCATCAGCGAGGTAGGGGGCACAGAAGGCTACACCTTC. This gives the protein CAISEVGGTEGYTF. V and J are TRBV10-3 and TRBJ1-2; 7 bases match TRBD1. Germline loops: CDR1 ENHRY, CDR2 SYGVKD. The ends lost 6 bases at V and 8 bases at J; junction bases unmatched: 12. The CDR3 is 14 amino acids.

This chain links TRBV19 with TRBJ1-1; TRBD1 aligns across 8 bases. Germline CDR1 LNHDA, CDR2 SQIVND (reference sequence). The CDR3 has 15 residues. V was clipped by 5 bases and J by 3 bases; unmatched bases: 8. Here the CDR3 DNA reads TGTGCCAGTAGTGTAGCGACAGGGGTTGACACTGAAGCTTTCTTT. Its protein product is CASSVATGVDTEAFF.

On this clone itself: The same CDR3 arises from other DNA sequences in this sample as well. The chain uses TRBV30 and TRBJ2-1; possibly TRBD2 for D (5 bases). The CDR3 is made up of 13 amino acids. Trimming removed 2 bases at V and 2 bases at J, with 7 bases between. Germline values: CDR1 GTSNPN, CDR2 SVGIG (reference sequence). The CDR3 DNA reads as TGTGCCTGGAGTAGCGGCACCTACAATGAGCAGTTCTTC. It specifies CAWSSGTYNEQFF. Looking up the rest from reference TRBV30 and TRBJ2-1 gives the full variable domain: SQTIHQWPATLVQPVGSPLSLECTVEGTSNPNLYWYRQAAGRGLQLLFYSVGIGQISSEVPQNLSASRPQDRQFILSSKKLLLSDSGFYLCAWSSGTYNEQFFGPGTRLTVL.

The chain couples TRBV7-2 to TRBJ2-7, with 7 bases identical to TRBD2. V shed 4 bases and J 4 bases; nucleotides not matched to a gene: 1. The CDR3 is made up of 12 amino acids. Germline CDR1 reads SGHTA; CDR2 reads FQGNSA. The DNA of the CDR3 is TGTGCCAGCAGCTCGGGACTATACGAGCAGTACTTC. As protein: CASSSGLYEQYF.